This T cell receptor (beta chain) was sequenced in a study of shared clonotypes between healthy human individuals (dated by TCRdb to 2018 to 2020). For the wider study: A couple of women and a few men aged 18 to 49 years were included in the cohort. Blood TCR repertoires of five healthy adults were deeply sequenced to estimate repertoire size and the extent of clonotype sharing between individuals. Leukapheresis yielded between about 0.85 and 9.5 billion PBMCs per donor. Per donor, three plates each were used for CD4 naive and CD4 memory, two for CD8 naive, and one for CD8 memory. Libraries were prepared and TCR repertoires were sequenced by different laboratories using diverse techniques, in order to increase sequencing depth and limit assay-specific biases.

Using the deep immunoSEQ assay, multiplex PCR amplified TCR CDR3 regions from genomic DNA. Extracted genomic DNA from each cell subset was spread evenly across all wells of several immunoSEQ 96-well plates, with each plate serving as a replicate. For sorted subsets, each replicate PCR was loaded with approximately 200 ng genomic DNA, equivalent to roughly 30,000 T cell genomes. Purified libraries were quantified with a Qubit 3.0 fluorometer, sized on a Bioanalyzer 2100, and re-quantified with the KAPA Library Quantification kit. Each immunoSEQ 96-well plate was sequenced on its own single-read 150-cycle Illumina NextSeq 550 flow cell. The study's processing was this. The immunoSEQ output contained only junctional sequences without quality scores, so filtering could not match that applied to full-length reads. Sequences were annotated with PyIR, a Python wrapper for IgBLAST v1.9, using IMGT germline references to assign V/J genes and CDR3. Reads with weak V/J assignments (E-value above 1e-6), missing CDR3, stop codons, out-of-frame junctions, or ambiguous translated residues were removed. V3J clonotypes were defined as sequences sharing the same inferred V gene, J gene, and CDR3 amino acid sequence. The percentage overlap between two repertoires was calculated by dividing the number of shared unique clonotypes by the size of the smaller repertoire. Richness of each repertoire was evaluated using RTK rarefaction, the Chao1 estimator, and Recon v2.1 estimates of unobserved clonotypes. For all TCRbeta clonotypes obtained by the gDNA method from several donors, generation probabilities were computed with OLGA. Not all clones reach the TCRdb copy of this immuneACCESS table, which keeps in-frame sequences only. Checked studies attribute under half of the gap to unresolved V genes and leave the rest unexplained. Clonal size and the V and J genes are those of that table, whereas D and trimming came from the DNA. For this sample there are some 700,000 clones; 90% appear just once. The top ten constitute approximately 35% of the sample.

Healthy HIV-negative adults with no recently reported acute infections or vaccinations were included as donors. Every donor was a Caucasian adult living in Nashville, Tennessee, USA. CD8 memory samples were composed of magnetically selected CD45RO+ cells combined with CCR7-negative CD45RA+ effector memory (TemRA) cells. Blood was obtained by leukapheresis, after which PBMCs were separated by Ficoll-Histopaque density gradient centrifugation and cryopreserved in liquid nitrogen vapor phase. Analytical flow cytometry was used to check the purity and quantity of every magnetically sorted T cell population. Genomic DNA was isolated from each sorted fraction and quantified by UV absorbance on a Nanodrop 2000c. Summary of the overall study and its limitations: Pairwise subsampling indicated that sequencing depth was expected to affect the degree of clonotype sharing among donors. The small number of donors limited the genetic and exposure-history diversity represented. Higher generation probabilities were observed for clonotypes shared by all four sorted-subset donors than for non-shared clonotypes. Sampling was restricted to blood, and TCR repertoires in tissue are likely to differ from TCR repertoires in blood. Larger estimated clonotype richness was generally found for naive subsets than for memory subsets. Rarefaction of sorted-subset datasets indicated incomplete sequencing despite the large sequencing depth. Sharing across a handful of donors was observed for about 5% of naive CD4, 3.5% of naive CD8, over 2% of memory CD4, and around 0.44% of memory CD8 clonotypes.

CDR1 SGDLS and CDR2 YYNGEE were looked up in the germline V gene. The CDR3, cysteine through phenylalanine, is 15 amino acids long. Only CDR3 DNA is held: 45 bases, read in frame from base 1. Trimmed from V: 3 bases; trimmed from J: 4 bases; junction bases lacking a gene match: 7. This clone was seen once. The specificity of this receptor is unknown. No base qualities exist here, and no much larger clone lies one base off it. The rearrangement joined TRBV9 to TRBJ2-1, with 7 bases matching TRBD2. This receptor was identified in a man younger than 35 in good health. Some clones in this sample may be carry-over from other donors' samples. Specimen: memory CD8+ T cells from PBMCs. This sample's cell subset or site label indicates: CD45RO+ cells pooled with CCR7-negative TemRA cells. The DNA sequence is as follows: TGTGCCAGCAGCGACTCGGGACTATTATACAATGAGCAGTTCTTC. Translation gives CASSDSGLLYNEQFF.